Shown below are 3 T cell receptor beta chains from a single sample sequenced in a study of T cell changes during pregnancy in multiple sclerosis. Some clones are missing from TCRdb's copy, which holds only in-frame ones; the method was immunoSEQ multiplex PCR. This sample yields around 29,000 clones, of which 80% to 90% are seen a single time; about 3% belongs to the top ten. The starting material was CD4+ T cells from peripheral blood mononuclear cells, obtained in the first trimester of pregnancy. Every receptor here comes from a female donor in good health, enrolled as a control in a pregnancy study.

V is TRBV7-9 and J is TRBJ1-3; the D gene is possibly TRBD1 (6 bases). Germline V CDR1 and CDR2: SEHNR, FQNEAQ (reference sequence). The V gene lost 4 bases and the J gene lost 0 bases, with 13 bases spanning the gap. The CDR3 consists of 16 residues. CDR3 sequence reads: CASSSGGALSGNTIYF. CDR3 nucleotide sequence: TGTGCCAGCAGCTCGGGGGGGGCCCTCTCTGGAAACACCATATATTTT.

This clone was seen once. This sequence joins TRBV19 and TRBJ1-5, with 8 bases that match TRBD1. After removal of 7 bases from V and 7 bases from J, the junction contained 6 bases not matched to a gene. Germline V CDR1 and CDR2: LNHDA, SQIVND (reference sequence). The CDR3 length is 13 residues. The CDR3 DNA is TGTGCCAGTACCCTGGACAGGGACCAGCCCCAGCATTTT. The encoded protein is CASTLDRDQPQHF.

This clone was picked up a small number of times. This chain links TRBV4-3 with TRBJ2-1, with 9 positions matching TRBD2. Germline CDR1 is LGHNA and CDR2 is YSLEER. V trimming: 8 bases; J trimming: 7 bases; junction bases outside the gene matches: 12. The CDR3 totals 15 residues. The CDR3 region is CASSKGLAGRNEQFF. In nucleotides, the CDR3 is TGCGCCAGCTCAAAGGGGCTAGCGGGAAGAAATGAGCAGTTCTTC.